The 15 T cell receptor beta chains given below trace back to one sample, sequenced in a study of cytomegalovirus exposure and HLA in healthy donors. A multiplex PCR was run with 60 Vbeta primers and 13 Jbeta primers. Generated by immunoSEQ multiplex PCR, the TCRdb table keeps only in-frame clones and is missing some. The sample holds about 140,000 clones, about two thirds seen once. Input material: PBMCs. All receptors derive from a woman between 40 and 50 years old in good health and CMV-seronegative.

The chain uses TRBV5-6 and TRBJ1-2; 7 bases are a match to TRBD1. The CDR3 totals 15 residues. Looked up from germline, CDR1 is SGHDT and CDR2 is YYEEEE. Trimming took 0 bases from V and 4 from J; bases not matched to a gene: 6. The CDR3 here is CASSLGQGEGYGYTF. The CDR3 bases are TGTGCCAGCAGCTTGGGACAGGGAGAGGGCTATGGCTACACCTTC. Based on the CDR3 plus reference TRBV5-6 and TRBJ1-2, the full variable domain is DAGVTQSPTHLIKTRGQQVTLRCSPKSGHDTVSWYQQALGQGPQFIFQYYEEEERQRGNFPDRFSGHQFPNYSSELNVNALLLGDSALYLCASSLGQGEGYGYTFGSGTRLTVV.

V and J are TRBV19 and TRBJ1-2; D unclear. The CDR3 is 17 amino acids. CDR1 and CDR2 from the germline V gene are LNHDA and SQIVND (reference sequence). The V end was cut by 5 bases, the J end by 4 bases, with 23 bases between. The DNA for the CDR3 is TGTGCCAGTAGTCTCCTCCCATCAAACCGGGATTCCTATGGCTACACCTTC. Translating it yields CASSLLPSNRDSYGYTF.

The chain has TRBV9 and TRBJ2-1; 9 bases agree with TRBD2. Per the germline V gene, CDR1 is SGDLS and CDR2 is YYNGEE. The CDR3 is 15 residues long. V was pared by 4 bases and J by 7 bases, with 9 bases of the junction left unmatched. CDR3 amino acids: CASSPSSGAGNEQFF. CDR3 bases: TGTGCCAGCAGCCCGTCTAGCGGGGCGGGTAATGAGCAGTTCTTC.

The CDR3 sequence is CASRGRLAGGDLSGEQYF. CDR3 bases: TGTGCCAGCAGGGGACGACTAGCGGGGGGCGATCTCTCTGGCGAGCAGTACTTC. V usage is TRBV7-9 and J usage is TRBJ2-7, with 13 positions matching TRBD2. V lost 6 bases, J lost 6 bases, and 17 bases stayed unmatched. There are 18 residues in the CDR3. Per germline, CDR1 SEHNR and CDR2 FQNEAQ (reference sequence). The variable domain in full, completed from reference TRBV7-9 and TRBJ2-7, reads DTGVSQNPRHKITKRGQNVTFRCDPISEHNRLYWYRQTLGQGPEFLTYFQNEAQLEKSRLLSDRFSAERPKGSFSTLEIQRTEQGDSAMYLCASRGRLAGGDLSGEQYFGPGTRLTVT.

This rearrangement joins TRBV7-6 to TRBJ2-2; TRBD2 matches at 10 bases. The junction had 11 bases not matched to a gene; V was cut back by 2 bases and J by 2 bases. This CDR3 contains 19 residues. CDR1 is SGHVS and CDR2 is FNYEAQ in the germline V gene. CDR3 loop: CASSLRPASGGANTGELFF. The CDR3 DNA sequence: TGTGCCAGCAGCTTAAGACCCGCCAGCGGGGGGGCAAACACCGGGGAGCTGTTTTTT.

V gene TRBV11-2 combines with J gene TRBJ2-7; 8 bases align to TRBD2. The CDR3 consists of 19 residues. J lost 2 bases, V lost 1 base, and 16 bases had no gene match. Germline assignment: CDR1 SGHAT and CDR2 FQNNGV. CDR3 sequence: CASSLGTLRVSGVAYEQYF. The CDR3 DNA follows: TGTGCCAGCAGCTTAGGGACCCTCCGAGTTAGCGGGGTAGCCTACGAGCAGTACTTC.

The chain has TRBV5-1 and TRBJ1-1, with D possibly matching TRBD1 (6 bases). This CDR3 is 16 amino acids long. V shed 3 bases and J shed 5 bases, with 20 bases lying between them. From germline, CDR1 is SGHRS and CDR2 YFSETQ. The CDR3 region is CASSWGGNAAGTEAFF. Here the CDR3 DNA reads TGCGCCAGCAGCTGGGGGGGCAACGCGGCCGGAACTGAAGCTTTCTTT.

V usage is TRBV6-1 and J usage is TRBJ2-7, with 8 bases identical to TRBD1. Germline values: CDR1 MNHNS, CDR2 SASEGT. Germline trimming cut 2 bases from V and 4 bases from J; bases unmatched to any gene: 7. The CDR3 runs to 15 residues. The CDR3 is CASSEYGQGFYEQYF. The CDR3 bases are TGTGCCAGCAGTGAATATGGACAGGGTTTTTACGAGCAGTACTTC.

This chain connects TRBV19 to TRBJ1-1, with a weak D call TRBD1 (5 bases). Germline V gene sequence: CDR1 LNHDA, CDR2 SQIVND (reference sequence). Trimming removed 6 bases from V and 1 base from J, with 12 bases in between. The CDR3 is 14 residues long. CDR3 residues: CASRSGGPNTEAFF. CDR3 nucleotide sequence: TGTGCCAGTAGATCGGGGGGACCGAACACTGAAGCTTTCTTT.

This clone has a single count. The chain is built from TRBV28 and TRBJ2-3; the match to TRBD2 covers 11 bases. With 5 bases clipped from V and 0 bases from J, the junction kept 7 bases outside the gene matches. There are 17 residues in the CDR3. Germline CDR1 is MDHEN and CDR2 is SYDVKM. In DNA form, the CDR3 reads TGTGCCAGCAGTACCTCGGGACTAGCGGCTAGCACAGATACGCAGTATTTT. This codes for CASSTSGLAASTDTQYF.

The chain combines TRBV7-2 with TRBJ1-4; TRBD1 aligns across 9 bases. CDR1 is SGHTA and CDR2 is FQGNSA in the germline V gene. This CDR3 region has 15 residues. V gave up 0 bases and J gave up 11 bases; unmatched junction bases: 7. CDR3 nucleotides: TGTGCCAGCAGCTTAGCACAGGGGGCGCGGGGGAAACTGTTTTTT. It yields the protein CASSLAQGARGKLFF.

This clone was counted only a few times. The rearrangement links TRBV19 to TRBJ2-7, with 8 bases matching TRBD1. CDR1 is LNHDA and CDR2 is SQIVND in the germline V gene (reference sequence). CDR3 size: 14 residues. V gave up 3 bases and J gave up 4 bases; unmatched junction bases: 5. This CDR3 reads CASSILTGEYEQYF. For the CDR3, the DNA is TGTGCCAGTAGTATTTTGACAGGGGAATACGAGCAGTACTTC.

The chain uses TRBV27 and TRBJ1-6; D remains ambiguous. This CDR3 is built from 15 residues. Germline V gene data show CDR1 as MNHEY and CDR2 as SMNVEV (reference sequence). The V end was cut by 0 bases, the J end by 4 bases, with 7 bases between. CDR3 in DNA: TGTGCCAGCAGTTTATCGTGGCAGTATAATTCACCCCTCCACTTT. Its protein product is CASSLSWQYNSPLHF.

The gene calls are TRBV27 and TRBJ1-1; D may be TRBD1 (6 bases). V was pared by 5 bases and J by 0 bases, with 13 bases between. The germline CDR1 and CDR2 sequences are MNHEY and SMNVEV (reference sequence). This CDR3 is 15 amino acids long. The CDR3 region is CASSPRTAMNTEAFF. CDR3 coding DNA: TGTGCCAGCAGTCCAAGGACAGCAATGAACACTGAAGCTTTCTTT.

This clone was recorded a few times. The rearrangement links TRBV5-4 to TRBJ1-1; no clear D gene. The germline gives CDR1 SGHNT, CDR2 YYREEE (reference sequence). This CDR3 contains 14 residues. Trimming took off 0 bases at V and 8 bases at J, with 14 bases between the two ends. CDR3 sequence: CASSLAADGREAFF. The CDR3 DNA sequence: TGTGCCAGCAGCTTGGCCGCTGATGGGCGAGAAGCTTTCTTT.